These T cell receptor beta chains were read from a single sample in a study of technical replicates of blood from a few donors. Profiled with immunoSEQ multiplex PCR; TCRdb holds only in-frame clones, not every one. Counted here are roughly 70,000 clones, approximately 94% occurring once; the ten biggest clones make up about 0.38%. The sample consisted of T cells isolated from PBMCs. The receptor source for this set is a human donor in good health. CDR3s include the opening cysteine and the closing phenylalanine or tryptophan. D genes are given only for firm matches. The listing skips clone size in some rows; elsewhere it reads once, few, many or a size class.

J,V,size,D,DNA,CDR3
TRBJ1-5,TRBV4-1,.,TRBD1,TGCGCCAGCAGCCAAGCGACCGGGACAGGAGTTAGCAATCAGCCCCAGCATTTT,CASSQATGTGVSNQPQHF
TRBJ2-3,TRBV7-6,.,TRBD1,TGTGCCAGCAGCTTAGTCGGGACAGCAGATACGCAGTATTTT,CASSLVGTADTQYF
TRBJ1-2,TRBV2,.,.,TGTGCCAGCGGGCGACTAATGACAGGACCTCAGGATCCTGGCTACACCTTC,CASGRLMTGPQDPGYTF
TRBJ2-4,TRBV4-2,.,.,TGTGCCAGCAGCCAAGATAACAACAAAAACATTCAGTACTTC,CASSQDNNKNIQYF
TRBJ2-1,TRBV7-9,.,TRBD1,TGTGCCAGCAGCTTATATTCGGACAGGGTCAATGAGCAGTTCTTC,CASSLYSDRVNEQFF
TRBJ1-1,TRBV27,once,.,TGTGCCAGCAGTTTTGGGGGCGAGACTGAAGCTTTCTTT,CASSFGGETEAFF
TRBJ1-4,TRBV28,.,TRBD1,TGTGCCAGCAGGGGACAGGGCCCTGAAAAACTGTTTTTT,CASRGQGPEKLFF
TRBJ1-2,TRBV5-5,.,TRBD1,TGTGCCAGCAGCCTAGACAGGGGTCGAGGGTATGGCTACACCTTC,CASSLDRGRGYGYTF
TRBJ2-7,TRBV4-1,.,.,TGCGCCAGCAGCCAAGAAGAGGGCAGCCTACTATACTCCTACGAGCTAGGGGAGCAGTACTTC,CASSQEEGSLLYSYELGEQYF
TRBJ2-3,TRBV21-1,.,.,.,CASSIPRVGRGTDTQYF
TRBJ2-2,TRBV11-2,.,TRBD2,TGTGCCAGCAGCACCCGACTAGCTGACACCGGGGAGCTGTTTTTT,CASSTRLADTGELFF
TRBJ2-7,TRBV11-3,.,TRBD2,TGTGCCAGCAGCCCCAGTCCGGGACTAGCGGATTACGAGCAGTACTTC,CASSPSPGLADYEQYF
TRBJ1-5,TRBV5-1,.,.,TGCGCCAGCAGCTTGGGTGTAGGGCAGGGATATCAGCCCCAGCATTTT,CASSLGVGQGYQPQHF
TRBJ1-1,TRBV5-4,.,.,TGTGCCAGCAGCTTTAAGGGAGGGAACACTGAAGCTTTCTTT,CASSFKGGNTEAFF
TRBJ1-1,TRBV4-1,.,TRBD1,TGCGCCAGCAGCCAATTTGGGACAGCCCTTTATACTGAAGCTTTCTTT,CASSQFGTALYTEAFF
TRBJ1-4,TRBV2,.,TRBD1,TGTGCCAGCAGTGAAACAGGGGTCGAAGAAAAACTGTTTTTT,CASSETGVEEKLFF
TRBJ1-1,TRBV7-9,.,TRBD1,TGTGCCAGCAGCCGCGGGACAGGGGGGCTAGGGAACACTGAAGCTTTCTTT,CASSRGTGGLGNTEAFF
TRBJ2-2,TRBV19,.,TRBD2,TGTGCCAGTTTGCGGGAGTCCGGGACCGGGGAGCTGTTTTTT,CASLRESGTGELFF
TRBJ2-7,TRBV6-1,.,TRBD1,TGTGCCAGCAGGACAGGGACGGTCTACGAGCAGTACTTC,CASRTGTVYEQYF
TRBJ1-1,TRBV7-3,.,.,TGTGCCAGCAGCTGGGGGGGGCGGGTCACTGAAGCTTTCTTT,CASSWGGRVTEAFF
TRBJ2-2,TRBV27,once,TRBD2,TGTGCCAGCAGTTTATGGATTAGCGGGAGGAGTAACACCGGGGAGCTGTTTTTT,CASSLWISGRSNTGELFF
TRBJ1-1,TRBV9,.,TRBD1,TGTGCCAGCAGCGCAGGACAGGGGGGCACTGAAGCTTTCTTT,CASSAGQGGTEAFF
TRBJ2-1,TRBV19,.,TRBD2,TGTGCCAGTAGTATAGTAGCGGGAGCTACCTACAATGAGCAGTTCTTC,CASSIVAGATYNEQFF
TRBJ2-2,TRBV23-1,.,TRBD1,TGCGCCAGCAGTCAATGGACAGGGAACACCGGGGAGCTGTTTTTT,CASSQWTGNTGELFF
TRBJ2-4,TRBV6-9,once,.,TGTGCCAGCAGGGTACGAGAAGCGGGAGCCAAAAACATTCAGTACTTC,CASRVREAGAKNIQYF
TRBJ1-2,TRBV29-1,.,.,TGCAGCGTTGAAGGACAGGCATATGGCTACACCTTC,CSVEGQAYGYTF
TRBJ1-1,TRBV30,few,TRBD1,TGTGCCTGGAGCCCGCTTATCCCACAGGGGTTCTTT,CAWSPLIPQGFF
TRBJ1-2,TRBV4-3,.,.,TGCGCCAGCAGCTACCTCGGAGGGGATGACTATGGCTACACCTTC,CASSYLGGDDYGYTF
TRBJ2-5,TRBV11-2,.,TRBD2,TGTGCCAGCAGCTTAGAACGGCTAGCGGGAGGGCCCGAGACCCAGTACTTC,CASSLERLAGGPETQYF
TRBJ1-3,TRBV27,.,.,TGTGCCAGTTGGGCGGGCGCTGGAAACACCATATATTTT,CASWAGAGNTIYF
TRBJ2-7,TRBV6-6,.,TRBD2,TGTGCCAGCAGGTCAGGCGGGGGTTCCTACGAGCAGTACTTC,CASRSGGGSYEQYF
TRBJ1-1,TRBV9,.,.,TGTGCCAGCAGCGTAGGGGGCGCCGACACTGAAGCTTTCTTT,CASSVGGADTEAFF
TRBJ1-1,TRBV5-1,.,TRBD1,TGCGCCAGCAGCTTGGCCGACAGGGAAGGGGAGCGCTTT,CASSLADREGERF
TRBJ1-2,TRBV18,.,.,TGTGCCAGCTCACCGGCAACTAACTATGGCTACACCTTC,CASSPATNYGYTF
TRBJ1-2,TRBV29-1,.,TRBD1,TGCAGCGACCAGACAGGGACGAGAGGCTACACCTTC,CSDQTGTRGYTF
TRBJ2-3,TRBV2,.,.,TGTGCCAGCAGCAGACTAGAAATCGGCACAGATACGCAGTATTTT,CASSRLEIGTDTQYF
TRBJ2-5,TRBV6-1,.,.,TGTGCCAGCAGTGAAGCGCTTCCTAGGAAAGAGACCCAGTACTTC,CASSEALPRKETQYF
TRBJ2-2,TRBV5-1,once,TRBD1,TGCGCCAGCAGCTTGACTGGACAGGGCTGGGAGCTGTTTTTT,CASSLTGQGWELFF
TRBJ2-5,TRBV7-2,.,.,TGTGCCAGCAGCTTAGTCAGCCAAGAGACCCAGTACTTC,CASSLVSQETQYF
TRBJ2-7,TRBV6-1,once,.,TGTGCCAGCAGTGAATGGAGTGAATGGCCCTACGAGCAGTACTTC,CASSEWSEWPYEQYF
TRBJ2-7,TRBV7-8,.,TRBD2,TGTGCCAGCAGCTCGGGACTAGCGGCGGCCATGGGGCAGTACTTC,CASSSGLAAAMGQYF
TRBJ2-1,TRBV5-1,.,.,TGCGCCAGCAGCTTGATTAGCCGCCCCTACAATGAGCAGTTCTTC,CASSLISRPYNEQFF
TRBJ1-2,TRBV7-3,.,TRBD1,TGTGCCAGCAGCCCCGTCCCAGCAGGGGGCAACTATGGCTACACCTTC,CASSPVPAGGNYGYTF
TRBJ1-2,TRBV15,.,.,TGTGCCACCAGCAGGTTTAAATTTCAGGGAGGCTACGGCTACACCTTC,CATSRFKFQGGYGYTF
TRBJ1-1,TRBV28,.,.,TGTGCCAGCAGCCCGGGTGTGAACACTGAAGCTTTCTTT,CASSPGVNTEAFF
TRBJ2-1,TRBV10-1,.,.,TGCGCCAGCAGTGCGGTGCGGATGGATTACAATGAGCAGTTCTTC,CASSAVRMDYNEQFF
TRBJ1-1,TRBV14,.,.,TGTGCCAGCAGCCTCTCCGGCGGGGGGGCAGCTTTCTTT,CASSLSGGGAAFF
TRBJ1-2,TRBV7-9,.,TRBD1,TGTGCCAGCAGCCTGGGACAGGGGATTAACTATGGCTACACCTTC,CASSLGQGINYGYTF
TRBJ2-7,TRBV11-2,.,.,TGTGCCAGCAGCTTGTCAGGAATCTACGAGCAGTACTTC,CASSLSGIYEQYF
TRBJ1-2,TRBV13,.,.,TGTGCCAGCAGCTTAGTAGAGAACAGGGTAAACTATGGCTACACCTTC,CASSLVENRVNYGYTF
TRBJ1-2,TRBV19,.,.,TGTGCCAGTGCGCGAGAGTCCGAAAACTATGGCTACACCTTC,CASARESENYGYTF
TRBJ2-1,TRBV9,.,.,TGTGCCAGCAGCGTTGGGGCCACACACAATGAGCAGTTCTTC,CASSVGATHNEQFF
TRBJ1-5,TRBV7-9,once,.,TGTGCCAGCAGCTTAGGACTGGAAAATCAGCCCCAGCATTTT,CASSLGLENQPQHF